This record concerns one T cell receptor (beta chain) sequence. The CDR3 sequence is 14 residues long. The germline gives CDR1 LNHDA, CDR2 SQIVND (reference sequence). V lost 6 bases to trimming and J lost 3 bases, with 14 bases between them. Clones were sequenced by immunoSEQ multiplex PCR, and TCRdb holds only the in-frame ones, with some missing. The profile covers more than 85,000 clones, with 91% appearing a single time and around 0.33% taken by the ten largest. The data derive from a study of OX40 agonist ivuxolimab in advanced cancers. This specimen consisted of CD4+ or CD8+ T cells sorted from blood, obtained in a trial of the OX40 agonist ivuxolimab. The chain couples TRBV19 to TRBJ1-2, with TRBD1 as a possible D gene (5 bases). The TCR originated in an adult with an advanced solid tumor such as melanoma, head and neck, liver or kidney cancer. CDR3 in amino acids: CASSRPGLHYGYTF. Written as DNA, the CDR3 is TGTGCCAGTAGCCGCCCGGGACTTCACTATGGCTACACCTTC.